A selection of T cell receptor beta chains follows, all from one sample in a study of cytomegalovirus exposure and HLA in healthy donors. TCRdb's copy holds only in-frame clones and misses some; the assay was immunoSEQ multiplex PCR. Altogether 150,000 to 200,000 clones are present, about 88% being singletons, with the ten largest covering about 2.3%. Sequencing used PBMCs. The receptors come from a woman aged 18-29 years in good health and CMV-seronegative. Both conserved end residues are part of each CDR3. Fields, in order: D gene, clone size, V gene, J gene, CDR3 DNA, CDR3 protein. The D gene is left open where the match is weak. Clone sizes are given selectively: once, few, many, or a class where the clone is expanded.

NA	NA	TRBV14	TRBJ2-7	TGTGCCAGCGCACAGGGATACGAGCAGTACTTC	CASAQGYEQYF
NA	NA	TRBV6-1	TRBJ1-5	TGTGCCAGCATTTATGATGGGGGGAGCAATCAGCCCCAGCATTTT	CASIYDGGSNQPQHF
TRBD1	NA	TRBV18	TRBJ1-3	TGTGCCAGCTCCTGGACAGGGCTCTCTGGAAACACCATATATTTT	CASSWTGLSGNTIYF
TRBD2	NA	TRBV10-2	TRBJ2-7	TGCGCCAGCAGTGAGTCGTTTAGGACTAGCGGCGAGCAGTACTTC	CASSESFRTSGEQYF
TRBD2	NA	TRBV7-2	TRBJ2-3	TGTGCCAGCAGCTTAGCGCTCGGGGGGGCGGTCACAGATACGCAGTATTTT	CASSLALGGAVTDTQYF
NA	NA	TRBV5-6	TRBJ1-3	TGTGCCAGCGGGCAGGGCTTCTCTGGAAACACCATATATTTT	CASGQGFSGNTIYF
NA	NA	TRBV30	TRBJ2-7	TGTGCCTGGAAGAAGGACAGCCGGTTGCAGGAGCAGTACTTC	CAWKKDSRLQEQYF
NA	NA	TRBV6-4	TRBJ1-5	TGTGCCAGGAGACCATGGGGGCGCTGGCAGCCCCAGCATTTT	CARRPWGRWQPQHF
NA	NA	TRBV6-1	TRBJ1-2	TGTGCCAGCAGTGAAACGCTACTAGGCTATGGCTACACCTTC	CASSETLLGYGYTF
NA	many	TRBV27	TRBJ2-2	TGTGCCAGCAGTCTAATGACAAGTTACACCGGGGAGCTGTTTTTT	CASSLMTSYTGELFF
NA	few	TRBV21-1	TRBJ2-2	TGTGCCAGCAGCAAAGCGTACGAAGGGGAATGTGGAAGCGGGAGAAATAACGGGGAGCTGTTTTTT	CASSKAYEGECGSGRNNGELFF
TRBD2	NA	TRBV2	TRBJ2-1	TGTGCCCGGCGGGGACTAGCGGGGGGACAGGCGAATGAGCAGTTCTTC	CARRGLAGGQANEQFF
NA	NA	TRBV7-6	TRBJ1-1	TGTGCCAGCAGCTCAATAGAGGTGAACACTGAAGCTTTCTTT	CASSSIEVNTEAFF
NA	NA	TRBV5-1	TRBJ1-1	TGCGCCAGCAGCTTGTTCGACATTGGGGGCCGAGAGGACACTGAAGCTTTCTTT	CASSLFDIGGREDTEAFF
TRBD1	NA	TRBV5-6	TRBJ1-1	TGTGCCAGCAGGACCCAGGGGGCCGACACTGAAGCTTTCTTT	CASRTQGADTEAFF
TRBD1	NA	TRBV7-9	TRBJ1-2	TGTGCCAGCAGCTCCTCAGGGGGCGCGGGCTATGGCTACACCTTC	CASSSSGGAGYGYTF
TRBD1	NA	TRBV2	TRBJ2-3	TGTGCCAGCAGTGACTTCTCTTCTGGGACAGGGATAATACACCGGCTACAGGATACGCAGTATTTT	CASSDFSSGTGIIHRLQDTQYF
NA	NA	TRBV19	TRBJ1-1	TGTGCCAGTAGTAGGACAAACATGAACACTGAAGCTTTCTTT	CASSRTNMNTEAFF
NA	NA	TRBV5-6	TRBJ1-1	TGTGCCAGCAGCTTTACGGTGAACACTGAAGCTTTCTTT	CASSFTVNTEAFF
TRBD1	NA	TRBV9	TRBJ2-5	TGTGCCAGCAGCGAGACAGGGGCCCTAAGAGAGACCCAGTACTTC	CASSETGALRETQYF
TRBD2	once	TRBV5-1	TRBJ2-7	TGCGCCAGCAGATACGGGACTAGCGGGAACTACGAGCAGTACTTC	CASRYGTSGNYEQYF
TRBD1	NA	TRBV5-6	TRBJ1-2	TGTGCCAGCAGCGAGGGACAGTACTATGGCTACACCTTC	CASSEGQYYGYTF
TRBD1	NA	TRBV7-9	TRBJ2-3	TGTGCCAGCAGCGGCTGGACAGGGTCGACAGATACGCAGTATTTT	CASSGWTGSTDTQYF
NA	NA	TRBV6-1	TRBJ2-7	TGTGCCAGCAGTGTGGGGTATAGGGGGACCTACGAGCAGTACTTC	CASSVGYRGTYEQYF
TRBD2	NA	TRBV7-2	TRBJ2-7	TGTGCCAGCAGCTTCTCGGGAACTAGCGGAGCCTACGAGCAGTACTTC	CASSFSGTSGAYEQYF
TRBD2	NA	TRBV5-1	TRBJ2-1	TGCGCCAGCAGCTTGGAAGGGCACGTCGGGAGGGTGAACAATGAGCAGTTCTTC	CASSLEGHVGRVNNEQFF
TRBD1	NA	TRBV29-1	TRBJ2-1	TGCAGCGCAGATCCACCCCTCGGACAGGGCAATGAGCAGTTCTTC	CSADPPLGQGNEQFF
NA	NA	TRBV5-1	TRBJ2-7	TGCGCCAGCGGCCTTTTGCGGTCCTCCTACGAGCAGTACTTC	CASGLLRSSYEQYF
NA	NA	TRBV7-2	TRBJ1-5	TGTGCCAGCAGCCCTGCCGGACAGCTAAATCAGCCCCAGCATTTT	CASSPAGQLNQPQHF
TRBD1	NA	TRBV19	TRBJ2-3	TGTGCCAGTAGTCAACAGGGGGCTCCAGATACGCAGTATTTT	CASSQQGAPDTQYF
NA	NA	TRBV7-9	TRBJ1-1	TGTGCCAGTCATTCTGTGATGGAGACTGAAGCTTTCTTT	CASHSVMETEAFF
NA	once	TRBV21-1	TRBJ2-1	TGTGCCAGCAGCACTCTAGGGGGGGTTGCCTACAATGAGCAGTTCTTC	CASSTLGGVAYNEQFF
NA	NA	TRBV9	TRBJ2-3	TGTGCCAGCAGCGTAGTAGGGAGTACAGATACGCAGTATTTT	CASSVVGSTDTQYF
NA	NA	TRBV27	TRBJ2-1	TGTGCCAGCCTCAAAGGGGGTCCCTACAATGAGCAGTTCTTC	CASLKGGPYNEQFF
NA	NA	TRBV5-1	TRBJ1-1	TGCGCCAGCAGCTTGGGTTCGAACTCGGCTGAAGCTTTCTTT	CASSLGSNSAEAFF
NA	NA	TRBV6-5	TRBJ1-1	TGTGCCAGCAGTTACTCGCCGGGGAGCCCTGAAGCTTTCTTT	CASSYSPGSPEAFF
TRBD2	NA	TRBV7-9	TRBJ2-1	TGTGCCAGCAGCTTAATAGCGGGAGGACGGGAGCAGTTCTTC	CASSLIAGGREQFF
NA	NA	TRBV27	TRBJ2-1	TGTGCCAGCAGACGTATTTTAGTGGTGAGTACGGGTGAGCAGTTCTTC	CASRRILVVSTGEQFF
NA	NA	TRBV4-1	TRBJ2-3	TGCGCCAGCAGCCAAGATCCTACAGATACGCAGTATTTT	CASSQDPTDTQYF
NA	NA	TRBV5-6	TRBJ1-4	TGTGCCAGCAGCTTGAACCCCACTGAGGAAAAACTGTTTTTT	CASSLNPTEEKLFF
TRBD1	few	TRBV10-2	TRBJ2-7	TGCGCCAGCAGTTGGACAGGGAACCACGAGCAGTACTTC	CASSWTGNHEQYF